This is a list of T cell receptor beta chains from one sample in a study of blood T cell repertoires in COVID-19. Data came from immunoSEQ multiplex PCR; TCRdb stores just in-frame clones and leaves some out. Here the sample spans 110,000 to 150,000 clones, approximately 87% being singletons. Sequenced input: peripheral blood. Source of these receptors: a woman aged 40 to 50 with acute or convalescent COVID-19. CDR3s include the opening cysteine and the closing phenylalanine or tryptophan. A D gene is named only where the DNA matches it firmly. Part of the rows lack a size; the others show once, few, many or a class for expanded clones.

cdr3_nt cdr3_aa clone_size v_call d_call j_call
TGCGCCAGCAGCGGAAGGGCCGGGGTCGGGGAGCAGTACTTC CASSGRAGVGEQYF NA TRBV5-1 NA TRBJ2-7
TGTGCCAGTAGTATATTGGGGGCGTATTACAATGAGCAGTTCTTC CASSILGAYYNEQFF NA TRBV19 NA TRBJ2-1
TGTGCCAGCAGTCCAGGGGGGACCCAGTACTTC CASSPGGTQYF NA TRBV6-2/TRBV6-3 TRBD1 TRBJ2-5
TGTGCCAGTAGTTTCCAGTCCAATGAGCAGTTCTTC CASSFQSNEQFF NA TRBV19 NA TRBJ2-1
TGTGCCAGCAGGGGATATGGGGGGGCTCTAAGTGGCGAAAAACTGTTTTTT CASRGYGGALSGEKLFF NA TRBV7-8 NA TRBJ1-4
TGCAGCGTTGAAACCGTACAGGGGGCCGGAGGCTACACCTTC CSVETVQGAGGYTF once TRBV29-1 TRBD1 TRBJ1-2
TGTGCCAGCAGCTTGGCGGGGGTCCGTTGGGAGCAGTACTTC CASSLAGVRWEQYF few TRBV7-2 TRBD2 TRBJ2-7
TGTGCCAGTAGTATATTAGGGGTCTTGAACACTGAAGCTTTCTTT CASSILGVLNTEAFF NA TRBV19 NA TRBJ1-1
TGTGCCAGCAGCGTGAGGGGGACGGGCGGGGAGACCCAGTACTTC CASSVRGTGGETQYF NA TRBV7-2 NA TRBJ2-5
TGTGCCAGCACCTTGGGCGGAAACACCATATATTTT CASTLGGNTIYF NA TRBV12-3/TRBV12-4 NA TRBJ1-3
TGTGCCATCCGGGACAGGGAGGACTCTGGGGCCAACGTCCTGACTTTC CAIRDREDSGANVLTF NA TRBV10-3 TRBD1 TRBJ2-6
TGTGCCAGCAGTCCGGCAGGTCACGGGGAGCTGTTTTTT CASSPAGHGELFF NA TRBV7-3 NA TRBJ2-2
TGTGCCAGCTCACGGAATACAGGGTATGGCTACACCTTC CASSRNTGYGYTF NA TRBV18 NA TRBJ1-2
TGTGCCAGCAGCCGGTCAGCTAATGAAAAACTGTTTTTT CASSRSANEKLFF few TRBV14 NA TRBJ1-4
TGCACCAATCTCCCCGGGACGAAATCGTTGGGGAGGGGGGTTCTGGAGACCCAGTACTTC CTNLPGTKSLGRGVLETQYF NA TRBV1 NA TRBJ2-5
TGTGCCACCCGAGGACAGCCAAACATCCCGAACACTGAAGCTTTCTTT CATRGQPNIPNTEAFF NA TRBV27 NA TRBJ1-1
TGTGCCAGTAGTATAACCGGCAGGGGAAAACGGCCGGAGACCCAGTACTTC CASSITGRGKRPETQYF once TRBV19 NA TRBJ2-5
TGTGCCAGCAGCGGACAGAGCGGGGCCCAAGAGACCCAGTACTTC CASSGQSGAQETQYF NA TRBV2 NA TRBJ2-5
TGTGCCAGCACCGGGACTAGCGGGAATGAGCAGTTCTTC CASTGTSGNEQFF few TRBV6-5 TRBD2 TRBJ2-1
TGTGCCAGCAGCTTAAAAGGGGGCTCTCAGCCCCAGCATTTT CASSLKGGSQPQHF once TRBV7-2 TRBD1 TRBJ1-5
TGTGCCTGGAGTCCTTTGGGACAGGCAACCTACGAGCAGTACTTC CAWSPLGQATYEQYF NA TRBV30 TRBD1 TRBJ2-7